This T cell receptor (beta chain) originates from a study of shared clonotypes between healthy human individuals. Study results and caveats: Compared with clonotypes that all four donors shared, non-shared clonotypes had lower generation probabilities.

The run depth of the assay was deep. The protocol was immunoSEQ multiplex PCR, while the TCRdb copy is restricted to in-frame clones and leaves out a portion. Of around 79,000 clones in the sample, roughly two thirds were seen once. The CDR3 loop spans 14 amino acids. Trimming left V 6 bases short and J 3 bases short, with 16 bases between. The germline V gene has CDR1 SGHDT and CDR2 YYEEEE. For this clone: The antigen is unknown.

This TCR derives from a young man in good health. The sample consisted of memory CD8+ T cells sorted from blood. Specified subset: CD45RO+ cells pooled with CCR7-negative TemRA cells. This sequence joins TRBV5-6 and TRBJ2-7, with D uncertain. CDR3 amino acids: CASNKKWSHYEQYF. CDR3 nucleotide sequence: TGTGCCAGCAACAAAAAATGGAGCCACTACGAGCAGTACTTC.